Listed below are T cell receptor beta chains from one sample, sequenced in a study of shared clonotypes between healthy human individuals. Profiling relied on immunoSEQ multiplex PCR, and the TCRdb table lists in-frame clones only, not all of them. The sample consists of roughly 500,000 clones, around 78% of them appearing once. The source material was PBMCs. These receptors were taken from a woman in her thirties or forties in good health. Some clones in this sample may be carry-over from other donors' samples. Both conserved end residues are part of each CDR3. Fields, in order: D gene, V gene, clone size, J gene, CDR3 length, CDR3 DNA, CDR3 protein. D genes are given only for firm matches. Clone size is given for some rows only: seen once, a few or many times, or a class if the clone is expanded.

D gene: TRBD1
V gene: TRBV5-4
clone size: -
J gene: TRBJ2-7
CDR3 length: 15
CDR3 DNA: TGTGCCAGCAGCGTAGGGACAGGGGGGATCAACGAGCAGTACTTC
CDR3 protein: CASSVGTGGINEQYF

D gene: TRBD2
V gene: TRBV9
clone size: -
J gene: TRBJ2-3
CDR3 length: 15
CDR3 DNA: TGTGCCAGCAGCGTAGCTAGCGGGAGAGCAGATACGCAGTATTTT
CDR3 protein: CASSVASGRADTQYF

D gene: TRBD2
V gene: TRBV5-1
clone size: -
J gene: TRBJ2-3
CDR3 length: 17
CDR3 DNA: TGCGCCAGCAGCTTGGGCTCGGCTAGCGGGGCTCGGGGTACGCAGTATTTT
CDR3 protein: CASSLGSASGARGTQYF

D gene: -
V gene: TRBV5-4
clone size: -
J gene: TRBJ1-1
CDR3 length: 14
CDR3 DNA: TGTGCCAGCAGCTTGGGTCTTGAGAACACTGAAGCTTTCTTT
CDR3 protein: CASSLGLENTEAFF

D gene: TRBD2
V gene: TRBV5-1
clone size: many
J gene: TRBJ2-7
CDR3 length: 15
CDR3 DNA: TGCGCCAGCAGGACTAGCGGGATCCCCTCCTACGAGCAGTACTTC
CDR3 protein: CASRTSGIPSYEQYF

D gene: TRBD2
V gene: TRBV4-2
clone size: -
J gene: TRBJ2-1
CDR3 length: 15
CDR3 DNA: TGTGCCAGCAGCCAAGATCAGGGGACTAGGGGGGGTCTGTTCTTC
CDR3 protein: CASSQDQGTRGGLFF

D gene: -
V gene: TRBV9
clone size: -
J gene: TRBJ1-1
CDR3 length: 16
CDR3 DNA: TGTGCCAGCAGCGTAAGTCAGGGCGAAGGGAACACTGAAGCTTTCTTT
CDR3 protein: CASSVSQGEGNTEAFF

D gene: -
V gene: TRBV11-1
clone size: -
J gene: TRBJ1-1
CDR3 length: 17
CDR3 DNA: TGTGCCAGCAGCTTAGTTTTGGGGCAGGGTCTGGAGACTGAAGCTTTCTTT
CDR3 protein: CASSLVLGQGLETEAFF

D gene: -
V gene: TRBV9
clone size: -
J gene: TRBJ2-6
CDR3 length: 15
CDR3 DNA: TGTGCCAGCAGCGTAGGTGACTCTGGGGCCAACGTCCTGACTTTC
CDR3 protein: CASSVGDSGANVLTF

D gene: -
V gene: TRBV28
clone size: -
J gene: TRBJ2-5
CDR3 length: 13
CDR3 DNA: TGTGCCAGCACCAATACAGGGAGGGAGACCCAGTACTTC
CDR3 protein: CASTNTGRETQYF